One and the same sample provided the 18 T cell receptor beta chains below, sequenced in a study of early T cells in non-severe SARS-CoV-2 infection. TCRdb ran MiXCR on the 5' RACE reads and lists one entry per CDR3 protein. The sample records about 38,000 distinct CDR3 sequences, about 4.5% being singletons. The specimen was whole blood. The receptors were gathered from an adult who was a healthcare worker with PCR-confirmed SARS-CoV-2 infection or an uninfected control (not recorded which).

This clonotype was detected ten times or more. V gene TRBV20-1 combines with J gene TRBJ1-5; no reliable D call. The length of the CDR3 is 14 residues. Germline CDR1 reads DFQATT; CDR2 reads SNEGSKA (reference sequence). Between the trimmed V and J ends, which lost 1 base and 2 bases, there was a span of 9 bases. DNA for the CDR3: TGCAGTGCTAGAGCCGTCGGGGGCAATCAGCCCCAGCATTTT. This gives the protein CSARAVGGNQPQHF.

This clonotype was seen ten or more times. The V and J genes are TRBV7-8 and TRBJ2-7; a weak D match, TRBD1 (5 bases). Germline assignment: CDR1 SGHVS and CDR2 FQNEAQ. Trimming removed 4 bases at V and 4 bases at J, with 17 bases between. The CDR3 has 15 amino acids. The CDR3 here is CASSSQSRASYEQYF. The CDR3 nucleotides read TGTGCCAGCAGCTCTCAAAGCAGGGCGAGTTACGAGCAGTACTTC.

This clonotype was counted many times. The chain couples TRBV6-5 to TRBJ1-2; D is perhaps TRBD1 (5 bases). Trimming cost V 2 bases and J 4 bases, with 8 bases left between them. Germline loops: CDR1 MNHEY, CDR2 SVGAGI. The CDR3 runs to 13 residues. DNA of the CDR3: TGTGCCAGCAGTTACCAGGGTTCCTATGGCTACACCTTC. It codes for CASSYQGSYGYTF.

The chain is built from TRBV18 and TRBJ1-1; D gene unclear. The ends were cut back, 3 bases at V and 1 base at J, with 9 bases in the middle. The CDR3 extends over 14 amino acids. CDR1 and CDR2 (germline): KGHSH, LQKENI. Here the CDR3 reads CASSPELSNTEAFF. The DNA for the CDR3 is TGTGCCAGCTCACCGGAGCTCTCGAACACTGAAGCTTTCTTT.

This clonotype has a count of ten or more. This chain joins TRBV7-9 and TRBJ2-7; tentatively, D is TRBD1 (6 bases). Per the germline V gene, CDR1 is SEHNR and CDR2 is FQNEAQ (reference sequence). This CDR3 comprises 15 residues. Deletions cut 2 bases from V and 6 bases from J, with 17 bases between. The CDR3 DNA is TGTGCCAGCAGCTTAAGGGGGACACCATTGACCGAGCAGTACTTC. Protein sequence: CASSLRGTPLTEQYF.

This clonotype was recorded at least ten times. The chain employs TRBV10-3 and TRBJ2-7; perhaps TRBD1 as D (5 bases). The CDR3 contains 14 residues. Trimming removed 0 bases from V and 3 bases from J, with 9 bases in between. Looked up from germline, CDR1 is ENHRY and CDR2 is SYGVKD. The CDR3 sequence: CAISESSQGYEQYF. The CDR3 nucleotides are TGTGCCATCAGTGAGTCGAGCCAGGGCTACGAGCAGTACTTC.

This clonotype has a count of ten or more. The V call is TRBV11-2, the J call TRBJ1-1; D not certain. V lost 3 bases to trimming and J lost 6 bases, with 11 bases between them. The germline gives CDR1 SGHAT, CDR2 FQNNGV. This CDR3 is built from 13 residues. The CDR3 DNA reads TGTGCCAGCAGCTTGGACCGAAGGGCTGAAGCTTTCTTT. Its protein product is CASSLDRRAEAFF.

In this sample, this clonotype turned up many times. The CDR3 region has the DNA TGTGCCAGCAGCTCCCGGGGGGGGGACAATGAGCAGTTCTTC. Protein product: CASSSRGGDNEQFF. This rearrangement joins TRBV11-3 to TRBJ2-1, with TRBD2 matching 8 bases. The CDR3 consists of 14 residues. V shed 4 bases, J shed 5 bases, and the junction held 4 bases outside the gene matches. The germline CDR1 and CDR2 sequences are SGHNT and YENEEA. Using reference TRBV11-3 and TRBJ2-1 for the parts outside the CDR3, the full variable domain is EAGVVQSPRYKIIEKKQPVAFWCNPISGHNTLYWYLQNLGQGPELLIRYENEEAVDDSQLPKDRFSAERLKGVDSTLKIQPAELGDSAVYLCASSSRGGDNEQFFGPGTRLTVL.

Many counts were recorded for this clonotype. The genes are TRBV5-6 and TRBJ2-1; D remains ambiguous. The CDR3 is made up of 16 amino acids. The V and J ends lost 0 bases and 2 bases respectively, with 12 bases between them. Germline CDR1 and CDR2: SGHDT and YYEEEE. In DNA, the CDR3 is TGTGCCAGCAGCTTGGTGCCACCTAAAACCTACAATGAGCAGTTCTTC. As protein: CASSLVPPKTYNEQFF.

The rearrangement links TRBV5-1 to TRBJ1-1; perhaps TRBD1 as D (6 bases). The CDR3 covers 14 residues. CDR1 is SGHRS and CDR2 is YFSETQ in the germline V gene. The V and J ends lost 3 bases and 2 bases respectively, with 11 bases between them. This CDR3 reads CASSSTGKNTEAFF. The CDR3 bases are TGCGCCAGCAGCTCGACAGGCAAAAACACTGAAGCTTTCTTT.

The chain has TRBV3-1 and TRBJ1-1, with a possible D match to TRBD1 (5 bases). Between the trimmed V and J ends, which lost 4 bases and 6 bases, there was a span of 18 bases. CDR3 size: 15 residues. Germline CDR1 LGHDT, CDR2 YNNKEL (reference sequence). CDR3 loop: CASSPYGAQSAEAFF. CDR3 coding DNA: TGTGCCAGCAGCCCTTATGGGGCCCAAAGCGCTGAAGCTTTCTTT.

This clonotype showed up many times. The gene calls are TRBV6-7 and TRBJ2-3, with D possibly matching TRBD2 (6 bases). TRBV6-7 is known as an ORF, though its function is uncertain. CDR3 size: 17 residues. V lost 5 bases and J 4 bases, leaving 22 bases between the germline ends. The CDR3 sequence: CASSTQTSPLRADTQYF. For the CDR3, the DNA is TGTGCCAGCAGTACCCAGACTAGTCCTCTTCGGGCAGATACGCAGTATTTT.

This clonotype came up many times. V gene TRBV30 combines with J gene TRBJ2-6; no clear D gene. CDR1 and CDR2 (germline): GTSNPN, SVGIG (reference sequence). Between the trimmed V and J ends, which lost 0 bases and 13 bases, there was a span of 13 bases. CDR3 length: 13 amino acids. CDR3 protein: CAWSVMSAGVLTF. The CDR3 nucleotides read TGTGCCTGGAGTGTTATGAGCGCAGGAGTCCTGACTTTC.

The V and J genes are TRBV7-9 and TRBJ2-7, with TRBD1 matching over 8 bases. The CDR3 spans 15 residues. Germline assignment: CDR1 SEHNR and CDR2 FQNEAQ (reference sequence). V was clipped by 0 bases and J by 4 bases; unmatched bases: 5. The CDR3 is CASSLAGQGRYEQYF. The CDR3 DNA sequence: TGTGCCAGCAGCTTAGCCGGACAGGGTAGATACGAGCAGTACTTC. The full variable domain, in which reference TRBV7-9 and TRBJ2-7 provide the parts outside the CDR3, is DTGVSQNPRHKITKRGQNVTFRCDPISEHNRLYWYRQTLGQGPEFLTYFQNEAQLEKSRLLSDRFSAERPKGSFSTLEIQRTEQGDSAMYLCASSLAGQGRYEQYFGPGTRLTVT.

This clonotype was counted at least ten times. The CDR3 DNA reads TGTGCCAGCACCTTCCGAGGACCCCCATGGACTGAAGCTTTCTTT. Its protein product is CASTFRGPPWTEAFF. The chain combines TRBV3-1 with TRBJ1-1; unclear D gene. This CDR3 is built from 15 residues. V was pared by 7 bases and J by 5 bases, with 20 bases between. Per the germline V gene, CDR1 is LGHDT and CDR2 is YNNKEL (reference sequence).

The V gene is TRBV10-2, the J gene TRBJ2-3, with a weak D call TRBD1 (6 bases). Per the germline V gene, CDR1 is WSHSY and CDR2 is SAAADI. CDR3 length equals 11 residues. The chain's CDR3 is CATGLLDTQYF. The CDR3 DNA is TGCGCAACAGGGCTCCTCGATACGCAGTATTTT.

This clonotype was seen ten or more times. This rearrangement joins TRBV7-9 to TRBJ2-5, with D unresolved. In germline, CDR1 is SEHNR, CDR2 FQNEAQ (reference sequence). This CDR3 is built from 11 residues. The V gene lost 8 bases and the J gene lost 5 bases, with 9 bases spanning the gap. CDR3 DNA sequence: TGTGCCAGCGAGTCGACGGAGACCCAGTACTTC. Translated, it gives CASESTETQYF.

This clonotype showed up just a few times. This sequence joins TRBV12-3 or TRBV12-4 and TRBJ1-1, with D unclear. Trimming took off 3 bases at V and 8 bases at J, with 13 bases between the two ends. The CDR3 extends over 13 amino acids. CDR3 DNA sequence: TGTGCCAGCAGTTTTAGTGGCCACATCGAAGCTTTCTTT. This translates into CASSFSGHIEAFF.